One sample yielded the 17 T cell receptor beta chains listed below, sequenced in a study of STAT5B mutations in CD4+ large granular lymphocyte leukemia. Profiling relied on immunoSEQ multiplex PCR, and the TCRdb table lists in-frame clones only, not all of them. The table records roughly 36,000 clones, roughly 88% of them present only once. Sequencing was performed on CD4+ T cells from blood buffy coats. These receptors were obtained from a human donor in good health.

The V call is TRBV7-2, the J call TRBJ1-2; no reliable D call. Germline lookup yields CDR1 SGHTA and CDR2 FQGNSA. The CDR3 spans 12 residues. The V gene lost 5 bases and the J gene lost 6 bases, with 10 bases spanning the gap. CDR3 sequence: CASSHGFNGYTF. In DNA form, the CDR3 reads TGTGCCAGCAGCCACGGATTCAATGGCTACACCTTC.

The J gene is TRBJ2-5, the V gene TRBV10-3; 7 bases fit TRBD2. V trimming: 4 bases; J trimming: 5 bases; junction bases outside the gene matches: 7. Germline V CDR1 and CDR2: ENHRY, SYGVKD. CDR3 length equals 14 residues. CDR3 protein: CAISGAAGRETQYF. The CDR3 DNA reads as TGTGCCATCAGTGGGGCAGCGGGACGGGAGACCCAGTACTTC.

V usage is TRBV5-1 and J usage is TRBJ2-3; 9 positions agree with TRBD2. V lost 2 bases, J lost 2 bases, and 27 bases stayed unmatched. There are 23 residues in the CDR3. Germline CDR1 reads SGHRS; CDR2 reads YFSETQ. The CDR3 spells CASSLSYRLPGLATSGYTDTQYF. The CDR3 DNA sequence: TGCGCCAGCAGCTTATCATATCGGTTACCGGGACTAGCTACTAGCGGCTACACAGATACGCAGTATTTT.

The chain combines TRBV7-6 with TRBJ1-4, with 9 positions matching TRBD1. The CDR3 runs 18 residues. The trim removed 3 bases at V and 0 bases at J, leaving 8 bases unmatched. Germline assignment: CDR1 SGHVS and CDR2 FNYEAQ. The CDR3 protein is CASSLKGTGLATNEKLFF. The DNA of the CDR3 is TGTGCCAGCAGCTTGAAAGGGACAGGGCTCGCAACTAATGAAAAACTGTTTTTT.

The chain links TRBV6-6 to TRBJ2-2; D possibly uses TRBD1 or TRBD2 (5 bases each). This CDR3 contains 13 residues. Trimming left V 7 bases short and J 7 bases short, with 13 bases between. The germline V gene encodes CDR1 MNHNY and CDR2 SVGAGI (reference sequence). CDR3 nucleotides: TGTGCCAGCATACGGTTGAGGGGCGGGGAGCTGTTTTTT. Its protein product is CASIRLRGGELFF.

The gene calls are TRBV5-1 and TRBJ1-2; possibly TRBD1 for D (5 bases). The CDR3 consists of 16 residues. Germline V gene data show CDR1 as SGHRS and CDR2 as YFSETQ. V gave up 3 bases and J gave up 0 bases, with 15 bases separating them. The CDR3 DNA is TGCGCCAGCAGCTCAGCCTCGGGGCAAACTAACTATGGCTACACCTTC. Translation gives CASSSASGQTNYGYTF.

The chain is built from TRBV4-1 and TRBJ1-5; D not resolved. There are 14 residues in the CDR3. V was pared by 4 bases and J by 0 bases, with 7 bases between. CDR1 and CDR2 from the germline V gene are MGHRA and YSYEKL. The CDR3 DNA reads TGCGCCAGCAGCCTCCCGGGTAGCAATCAGCCCCAGCATTTT. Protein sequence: CASSLPGSNQPQHF.

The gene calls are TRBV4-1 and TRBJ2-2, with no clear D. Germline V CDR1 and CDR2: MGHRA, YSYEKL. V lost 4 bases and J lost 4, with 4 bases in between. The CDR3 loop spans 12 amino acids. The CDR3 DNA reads TGCGCCAGCAGCCCGAGCACCGGGGAGCTGTTTTTT. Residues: CASSPSTGELFF.

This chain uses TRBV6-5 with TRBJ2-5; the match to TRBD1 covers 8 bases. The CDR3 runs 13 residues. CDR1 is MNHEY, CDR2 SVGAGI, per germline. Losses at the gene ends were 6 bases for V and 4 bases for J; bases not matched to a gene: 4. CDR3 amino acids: CASSQQGGETQYF. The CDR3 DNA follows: TGTGCCAGCAGCCAACAGGGGGGAGAGACCCAGTACTTC.

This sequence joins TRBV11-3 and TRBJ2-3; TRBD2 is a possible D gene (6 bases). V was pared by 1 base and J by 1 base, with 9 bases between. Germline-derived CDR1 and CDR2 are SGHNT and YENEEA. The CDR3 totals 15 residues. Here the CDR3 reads CASSLAGAGTDTQYF. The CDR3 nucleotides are TGTGCCAGCAGCTTAGCGGGAGCGGGCACAGATACGCAGTATTTT. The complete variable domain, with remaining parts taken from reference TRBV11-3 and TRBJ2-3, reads EAGVVQSPRYKIIEKKQPVAFWCNPISGHNTLYWYLQNLGQGPELLIRYENEEAVDDSQLPKDRFSAERLKGVDSTLKIQPAELGDSAVYLCASSLAGAGTDTQYFGPGTRLTVL.

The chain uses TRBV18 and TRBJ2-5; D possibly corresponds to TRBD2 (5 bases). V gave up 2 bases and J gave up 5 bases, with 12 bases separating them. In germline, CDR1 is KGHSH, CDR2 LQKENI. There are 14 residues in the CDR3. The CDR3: CASSPTPTGETQYF. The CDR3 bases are TGTGCCAGCTCACCAACGCCCACGGGGGAGACCCAGTACTTC.

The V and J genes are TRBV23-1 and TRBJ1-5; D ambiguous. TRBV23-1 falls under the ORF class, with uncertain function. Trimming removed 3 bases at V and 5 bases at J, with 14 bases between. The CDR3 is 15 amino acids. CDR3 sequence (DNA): TGCGCCAGCAGTCAGGAGGGCCTTAGTGATCAGCCCCAGCATTTT. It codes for CASSQEGLSDQPQHF.

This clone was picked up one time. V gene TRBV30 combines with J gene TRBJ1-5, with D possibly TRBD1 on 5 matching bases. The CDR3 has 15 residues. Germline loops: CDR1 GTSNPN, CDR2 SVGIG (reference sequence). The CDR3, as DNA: TGTGCATGTGACGGTACGCTGGGGGGCAATCAGCCCCAGCATTTT. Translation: CACDGTLGGNQPQHF.

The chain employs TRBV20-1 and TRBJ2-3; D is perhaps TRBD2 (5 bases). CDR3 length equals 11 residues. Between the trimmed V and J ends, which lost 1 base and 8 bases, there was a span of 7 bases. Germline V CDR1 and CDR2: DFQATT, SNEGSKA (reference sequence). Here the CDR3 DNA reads TGCAGTGCTAGAGCGAGCGGTACGCAGTATTTT. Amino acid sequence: CSARASGTQYF.

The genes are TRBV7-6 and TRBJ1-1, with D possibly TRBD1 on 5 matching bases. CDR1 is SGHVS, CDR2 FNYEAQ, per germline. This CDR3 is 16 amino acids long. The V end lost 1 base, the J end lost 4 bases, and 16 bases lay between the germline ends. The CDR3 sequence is CASSLVQSGSATEAFF. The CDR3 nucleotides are TGTGCCAGCAGCTTAGTGCAATCAGGGTCGGCCACTGAAGCTTTCTTT.

The CDR3 protein is CASSSSGEKALHF. The CDR3 DNA is TGTGCCAGCAGCTCCTCGGGGGAGAAGGCCCTCCACTTT. The chain recombines TRBV9 with TRBJ1-6, with D possibly matching TRBD1 (5 bases). Germline assignment: CDR1 SGDLS and CDR2 YYNGEE. This CDR3 region has 13 residues. V lost 4 bases to trimming and J lost 14 bases, with 16 bases between them.

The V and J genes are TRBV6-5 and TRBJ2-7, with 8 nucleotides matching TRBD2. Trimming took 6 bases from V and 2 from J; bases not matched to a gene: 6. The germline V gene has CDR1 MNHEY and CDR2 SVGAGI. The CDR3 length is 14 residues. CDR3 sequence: CASRRLAPTYEQYF. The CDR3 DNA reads TGTGCCAGCAGACGACTAGCGCCGACCTACGAGCAGTACTTC.